Listed here are 2 T cell receptor beta chains from one sample, sequenced in a study of OX40 agonist ivuxolimab in advanced cancers. Sequencing was performed with immunoSEQ multiplex PCR; in TCRdb, only in-frame clones are kept and a portion is missing. The sample gives 49,000 or so clones, 65% to 90% of which show up once; around 2.6% is in the top ten. The material was CD4+ or CD8+ T cells sorted from blood, obtained in a trial of the OX40 agonist ivuxolimab. These receptors came from an adult with an advanced solid tumor such as melanoma, head and neck, liver or kidney cancer.

V and J are TRBV6-6 and TRBJ1-6; no reliable D call. Germline V lookup: CDR1 MNHNY, CDR2 SVGAGI (reference sequence). This CDR3 is 13 amino acids long. Between the trimmed V and J ends, which lost 0 bases and 9 bases, there was a span of 6 bases. As DNA, the CDR3 is TGTGCCAGCAGTTACTCCCCCTCTTCACCCCTCCACTTT. Translating it yields CASSYSPSSPLHF.

The gene calls are TRBV5-1 and TRBJ2-3; D gene ambiguous. Between the trimmed V and J ends, which lost 0 bases and 0 bases, there was a span of 11 bases. This CDR3 has 16 amino acids. CDR1 and CDR2 from the germline V gene are SGHRS and YFSETQ. CDR3 DNA sequence: TGCGCCAGCAGCTTGGCTGGGTTTAGTAGCACAGATACGCAGTATTTT. Translation: CASSLAGFSSTDTQYF. The complete variable domain, with remaining parts taken from reference TRBV5-1 and TRBJ2-3, reads KAGVTQTPRYLIKTRGQQVTLSCSPISGHRSVSWYQQTPGQGLQFLFEYFSETQRNKGNFPGRFSGRQFSNSRSEMNVSTLELGDSALYLCASSLAGFSSTDTQYFGPGTRLTVL.